The 18 T cell receptor beta chains in this list originate from one sample, sequenced in a study of cytomegalovirus exposure and HLA in healthy donors. Measured with immunoSEQ multiplex PCR; TCRdb has only the in-frame clones, and not every one. The sample consists of approximately 260,000 clones, around 87% of them appearing once. The sequencing input was PBMCs. The receptors come from a woman in her twenties or thirties in good health and CMV-seropositive.

The chain carries TRBV5-1 and TRBJ1-1; possible D gene TRBD1, 5 bases. Germline values: CDR1 SGHRS, CDR2 YFSETQ. The CDR3 sequence is 13 residues long. The V and J ends lost 2 bases and 5 bases respectively, with 10 bases between them. The CDR3 region has the DNA TGCGCCAGCAGCTTTTCGGGGGGGACTGAAGCTTTCTTT. It yields the protein CASSFSGGTEAFF.

The rearrangement uses TRBV4-1 and TRBJ2-3, with 9 bases identical to TRBD2. The CDR3 contains 17 residues. Germline V lookup: CDR1 MGHRA, CDR2 YSYEKL. The V and J ends lost 2 bases and 2 bases, in that order; junction bases with no gene match: 8. This CDR3 reads CASSQPGSGSPTDTQYF. The CDR3 bases are TGCGCCAGCAGCCAACCGGGTAGCGGGAGCCCCACAGATACGCAGTATTTT.

This sequence joins TRBV11-2 and TRBJ2-5; TRBD2 matches at 10 bases. Per the germline V gene, CDR1 is SGHAT and CDR2 is FQNNGV. This CDR3 has 15 amino acids. Unmatched junction bases numbered 1, after V lost 1 base and J lost 2 bases. The CDR3 DNA reads as TGTGCCAGCAGCTTAGGGACTAGCGGACAAGAGACCCAGTACTTC. Residues: CASSLGTSGQETQYF.

The J gene is TRBJ2-7, the V gene TRBV5-1, with a possible D match to TRBD1 (6 bases). Trimming pared 1 base from V and 5 bases from J, leaving 16 bases between. This CDR3 spans 15 amino acids. CDR1 and CDR2 from the germline V gene are SGHRS and YFSETQ. The CDR3, as DNA: TGCGCCAGCAGCTTGAGCTTACAGGGTATCAACGAGCAGTACTTC. Translated: CASSLSLQGINEQYF. Based on the CDR3 plus reference TRBV5-1 and TRBJ2-7, the full variable domain is KAGVTQTPRYLIKTRGQQVTLSCSPISGHRSVSWYQQTPGQGLQFLFEYFSETQRNKGNFPGRFSGRQFSNSRSEMNVSTLELGDSALYLCASSLSLQGINEQYFGPGTRLTVT.

The genes are TRBV4-1 and TRBJ2-5; D possibly corresponds to TRBD1 (6 bases). This CDR3 contains 14 residues. Deletions cut 4 bases from V and 0 bases from J, with 9 bases between. Per germline, CDR1 MGHRA and CDR2 YSYEKL. CDR3 region: CASSPGQNQETQYF. Here the CDR3 DNA reads TGCGCCAGCAGCCCCGGACAGAACCAAGAGACCCAGTACTTC.

The rearrangement links TRBV27 to TRBJ2-2, with 11 positions matching TRBD2. The junction had 8 bases not matched to a gene; V was cut back by 2 bases and J by 0 bases. The germline gives CDR1 MNHEY, CDR2 SMNVEV (reference sequence). The CDR3 totals 19 residues. CDR3 DNA sequence: TGTGCCAGCAGTTTAACCCTGACTAGCGGGAAAACGAACACCGGGGAGCTGTTTTTT. Translated, it gives CASSLTLTSGKTNTGELFF.

The V and J genes are TRBV14 and TRBJ2-2; D is perhaps TRBD2 (5 bases). CDR3 length: 18 amino acids. The germline CDR1 and CDR2 sequences are SGHDN and FVKESK. The V end was cut by 1 base, the J end by 0 bases, with 15 bases between. In DNA form, the CDR3 reads TGTGCCAGCAGCCAAGTTCGGGGTGGGTTCGCGAACACCGGGGAGCTGTTTTTT. It encodes CASSQVRGGFANTGELFF.

This clone was seen a single time. This chain connects TRBV12-5 to TRBJ1-2; D is possibly TRBD1 (5 bases). The CDR3 covers 16 residues. The germline V gene encodes CDR1 LGHNT and CDR2 FRNRAP. V lost 0 bases and J lost 6, with 17 bases in between. CDR3 region: CASGLVGEAAPDGYTF. As DNA, the CDR3 is TGTGCTAGTGGTTTGGTAGGGGAGGCGGCCCCCGATGGCTACACCTTC.

V gene TRBV4-2 combines with J gene TRBJ2-7; D possibly corresponds to TRBD2 (6 bases). V gave up 0 bases and J gave up 1 base, with 10 bases separating them. The CDR3 runs 15 residues. Germline CDR1 is LGHNA and CDR2 is YNFKEQ. CDR3 DNA: TGTGCCAGCAGCCAAGAAGATAGCGGTTCCTACGAGCAGTACTTC. As protein: CASSQEDSGSYEQYF.

The chain uses TRBV6-6 and TRBJ2-2, with 8 bases aligning to TRBD2. Germline CDR1 is MNHNY and CDR2 is SVGAGI (reference sequence). The CDR3 is made up of 16 amino acids. V was pared by 6 bases and J by 6 bases, with 12 bases of the junction left unmatched. CDR3 bases: TGTGCCAGCAGCCAAACCCGGGAGGGGGGTCCCGGGGAGCTGTTTTTT. Encoded protein: CASSQTREGGPGELFF.

V is TRBV5-3 and J is TRBJ2-7; possibly TRBD2 for D (5 bases). TRBV5-3 is identified as an open reading frame with a role that is uncertain. The germline V and J ends were trimmed by 8 bases and 3 bases, with 9 bases remaining between them. CDR3 length: 11 residues. CDR3 loop: CASKSGYEQYF. The CDR3 DNA is TGTGCCAGTAAGAGCGGCTACGAGCAGTACTTC.

This chain joins TRBV5-1 and TRBJ2-3; D gene ambiguous. This CDR3 contains 12 residues. The V end was cut by 4 bases, the J end by 4 bases, with 7 bases between. Germline V gene lookup returns CDR1 SGHRS and CDR2 YFSETQ. The CDR3 loop is CASSEHSDTQYF. CDR3 nucleotides: TGCGCCAGCAGCGAACATTCAGATACGCAGTATTTT.

The rearrangement uses TRBV14 and TRBJ2-5; D is unresolved. V lost 5 bases to trimming and J lost 2 bases, with 12 bases between them. Germline V CDR1 and CDR2: SGHDN, FVKESK. The CDR3 extends over 14 amino acids. CDR3 nucleotide sequence: TGTGCCAGCAGCTTATCAGGCCAGCAAGAGACCCAGTACTTC. Its translation: CASSLSGQQETQYF.

This clone showed up just once. The rearrangement links TRBV6-6 to TRBJ2-2, with 9 bases fitting TRBD2. V shed 6 bases, J shed 4 bases, and the junction held 6 bases outside the gene matches. CDR3 length: 15 residues. CDR1 MNHNY and CDR2 SVGAGI come from the germline V gene (reference sequence). The CDR3 sequence is CASSHRLAVTGELFF. The CDR3 nucleotides are TGTGCCAGCAGCCACAGACTAGCGGTCACCGGGGAGCTGTTTTTT.

V gene TRBV5-1 combines with J gene TRBJ1-1; D may be TRBD1 (5 bases). Germline loops: CDR1 SGHRS, CDR2 YFSETQ. The CDR3 consists of 15 residues. Trimming left V 4 bases short and J 3 bases short, with 16 bases between. The CDR3 coding sequence is TGCGCCAGCAGCCCCGGCGGGGGAGGGGACACTGAAGCTTTCTTT. This gives the protein CASSPGGGGDTEAFF.

V and J are TRBV13 and TRBJ1-1, with TRBD1 identical over 9 bases. From germline, CDR1 is PRHDT and CDR2 FYEKMQ (reference sequence). V was pared by 5 bases and J by 3 bases, with 4 bases of the junction left unmatched. The CDR3 is 14 amino acids. CDR3 sequence reads: CASSRRTGDTEAFF. For the CDR3, the DNA is TGTGCCAGCAGCCGTAGGACAGGGGACACTGAAGCTTTCTTT.

The chain carries TRBV2 and TRBJ2-3; 12 positions match TRBD2. The CDR3 runs 16 residues. CDR1 and CDR2 from the germline V gene are SNHLY and FYNNEI. The trim removed 6 bases at V and 3 bases at J, leaving 7 bases unmatched. The CDR3 coding sequence is TGTGCCAGCAGACCCACTAGCGGGAGGATAACAGATACGCAGTATTTT. It is translated as CASRPTSGRITDTQYF.

The chain links TRBV7-9 to TRBJ1-2; 7 positions agree with TRBD1. CDR3 size: 13 residues. With V trimmed by 5 bases and J by 4 bases, 4 bases remained unmatched. Looked up from germline, CDR1 is SEHNR and CDR2 is FQNEAQ (reference sequence). CDR3 protein: CASSHRGGYGYTF. The CDR3, as DNA: TGTGCCAGCAGCCACAGGGGCGGCTATGGCTACACCTTC.